What follows are 27 T cell receptor beta chains derived from one specimen sequenced in a study of cytomegalovirus exposure and HLA in healthy donors. Generated by immunoSEQ multiplex PCR, the TCRdb table keeps only in-frame clones and is missing some. The table shows over 150,000 clones, with about 90% occurring only once. Sequences were obtained from PBMCs. The receptors were sampled from a woman aged 18-29 years in good health and CMV-seropositive.

The chain uses TRBV27 and TRBJ1-2; the match to TRBD1 covers 7 bases. V shed 2 bases, J shed 5 bases, and the junction held 8 bases outside the gene matches. The CDR3 length is 15 residues. The V gene's germline CDR1 is MNHEY and CDR2 SMNVEV (reference sequence). The CDR3 is CASSLEALGQYGYTF. The CDR3 DNA reads as TGTGCCAGCAGTTTAGAGGCGCTGGGACAGTATGGCTACACCTTC.

This chain links TRBV6-5 with TRBJ2-3; maybe TRBD2 (6 bases). CDR1 is MNHEY and CDR2 is SVGAGI in the germline V gene. The CDR3 runs to 13 residues. Trimming removed 5 bases at V and 4 bases at J, with 10 bases between. The CDR3 spells CASSTGLADTQYF. The DNA of the CDR3 is TGTGCCAGCAGTACGGGACTTGCAGATACGCAGTATTTT.

V and J are TRBV25-1 and TRBJ2-7, with 8 nucleotides matching TRBD1. The CDR3 runs 16 residues. Losses at the gene ends were 1 base for V and 5 bases for J; bases not matched to a gene: 10. Germline V lookup: CDR1 MGHDK, CDR2 SYGVNS. CDR3 sequence: CASSEWAGTGTNEQYF. CDR3 bases: TGTGCCAGCAGTGAATGGGCCGGGACAGGTACCAACGAGCAGTACTTC.

The chain recombines TRBV7-8 with TRBJ2-1; 13 bases are shared with TRBD2. CDR1 and CDR2 (germline): SGHVS, FQNEAQ. The CDR3 has 17 amino acids. The trim removed 0 bases at V and 8 bases at J, leaving 7 bases unmatched. The CDR3 DNA reads as TGTGCCAGCAGCTTAGCCCAACTAGCGGGAGGGCCCGATGAGCAGTTCTTC. Its translation: CASSLAQLAGGPDEQFF.

V is TRBV19 and J is TRBJ2-7, with 10 bases matching TRBD2. J lost 7 bases, V lost 8 bases, and 14 bases had no gene match. The CDR3 has 15 residues. Germline values: CDR1 LNHDA, CDR2 SQIVND (reference sequence). In DNA form, the CDR3 reads TGTGCCAGTCGGGGCCGAGCGGGAGGGCCCGGGGAGCAGTACTTC. Its protein is CASRGRAGGPGEQYF.

The rearrangement links TRBV4-2 to TRBJ2-1; 7 bases are shared with TRBD2. Unmatched junction bases numbered 5, after V lost 7 bases and J lost 2 bases. The germline gives CDR1 LGHNA, CDR2 YNFKEQ. CDR3 length: 14 amino acids. The CDR3 loop reads CASTLAGAYNEQFF. In DNA, the CDR3 is TGTGCCAGCACCCTCGCGGGGGCCTACAATGAGCAGTTCTTC.

In this sample, this clone turned up a few times. V and J are TRBV19 and TRBJ1-5; TRBD1 is a possible D gene (6 bases). V lost 5 bases, J lost 0 bases, and 14 bases lay in between. Germline CDR1 LNHDA, CDR2 SQIVND (reference sequence). The CDR3 length is 16 residues. This chain's CDR3 is CASSLLTGFSNQPQHF. The CDR3 DNA follows: TGTGCCAGTAGTCTTCTTACAGGGTTTAGCAATCAGCCCCAGCATTTT.

The chain combines TRBV6-6 with TRBJ1-6, with D hard to call. This CDR3 contains 15 residues. The V and J ends lost 5 bases and 6 bases respectively, with 14 bases between them. Germline loops: CDR1 MNHNY, CDR2 SVGAGI (reference sequence). This chain's CDR3 is CASSLNSAVNSPLHF. Written as DNA, the CDR3 is TGTGCCAGCAGTCTCAACAGTGCTGTTAATTCACCCCTCCACTTT.

This chain connects TRBV6-1 to TRBJ1-2; D remains ambiguous. Per the germline V gene, CDR1 is MNHNS and CDR2 is SASEGT. CDR3 length equals 15 residues. With 0 bases removed from V and 4 bases from J, the gap between germline ends came to 12 bases. DNA for the CDR3: TGTGCCAGCAGTGAAGCAATAGTCGGCGGCTATGGCTACACCTTC. Amino acid sequence: CASSEAIVGGYGYTF.

The chain joins TRBV7-2 to TRBJ2-1; 10 bases fit TRBD2. The germline CDR1 and CDR2 sequences are SGHTA and FQGNSA. Losses at the gene ends were 2 bases for V and 6 bases for J; bases not matched to a gene: 4. This CDR3 contains 15 residues. CDR3 in amino acids: CASSLTGTSANEQFF. In nucleotides, the CDR3 is TGTGCCAGCAGCTTAACCGGGACTAGCGCCAATGAGCAGTTCTTC.

This sequence joins TRBV7-2 and TRBJ2-7, with 7 bases aligning to TRBD1. V dropped 0 bases and J dropped 6; count of bases not matched to a gene: 5. The CDR3 is made up of 14 amino acids. The germline V gene has CDR1 SGHTA and CDR2 FQGNSA. Here the CDR3 reads CASSLATGKFEQYF. The CDR3 nucleotides are TGTGCCAGCAGCTTAGCGACAGGGAAATTCGAGCAGTACTTC.

The genes are TRBV10-3 and TRBJ1-5, with 10 bases fitting TRBD1. The CDR3 is 15 amino acids. V lost 8 bases and J lost 6; bases outside the gene matches: 10. Per the germline V gene, CDR1 is ENHRY and CDR2 is SYGVKD. This CDR3 is CAIGEGGQGFQPQHF. CDR3 nucleotides: TGTGCCATCGGAGAGGGGGGACAGGGGTTTCAGCCCCAGCATTTT.

The V and J genes are TRBV29-1 and TRBJ2-7, with D maybe TRBD1 (5 bases). Germline lookup yields CDR1 SQVTM and CDR2 ANQGSEA. Trimming took off 4 bases at V and 5 bases at J, with 15 bases between the two ends. This CDR3 region has 13 residues. The CDR3 DNA reads as TGCAGCGTTGGATTGGGTAAGGGGAACGAGCAGTACTTC. It specifies CSVGLGKGNEQYF.

This chain joins TRBV11-2 and TRBJ2-1; maybe TRBD1 (5 bases). The germline V and J ends were trimmed by 5 bases and 7 bases, with 9 bases remaining between them. This CDR3 has 12 amino acids. Per the germline V gene, CDR1 is SGHAT and CDR2 is FQNNGV. CDR3 in amino acids: CASSVRANEQFF. CDR3 nucleotides: TGTGCCAGCAGCGTCAGGGCTAATGAGCAGTTCTTC.

This clone was counted between two and nine times. This chain links TRBV7-2 with TRBJ1-4, with 7 bases fitting TRBD1. This CDR3 contains 15 residues. Germline assignment: CDR1 SGHTA and CDR2 FQGNSA. Trimming removed 4 bases from V and 5 bases from J; junction bases left unmatched: 7. CDR3 loop: CASSSWTGLNEKLFF. The CDR3 DNA reads as TGTGCCAGCAGCTCCTGGACAGGACTAAATGAAAAACTGTTTTTT.

The J gene is TRBJ2-3, the V gene TRBV19; 10 positions agree with TRBD2. The germline gives CDR1 LNHDA, CDR2 SQIVND (reference sequence). This CDR3 comprises 15 residues. V lost 3 bases, J lost 1 base, and 1 base stayed unmatched. CDR3 loop: CASSISGGGTDTQYF. The CDR3 nucleotides read TGTGCCAGTAGTATCAGCGGGGGGGGCACAGATACGCAGTATTTT.

The chain uses TRBV11-2 and TRBJ1-4, with D perhaps TRBD1 (6 bases). The V gene's germline CDR1 is SGHAT and CDR2 FQNNGV. Trimming took off 2 bases at V and 4 bases at J, with 11 bases between the two ends. This CDR3 has 15 residues. The CDR3 region is CASSLSPGVNEKLFF. CDR3 nucleotides: TGTGCCAGCAGCTTATCACCAGGGGTTAATGAAAAACTGTTTTTT.

This clone was found a few times. CDR3 in amino acids: CASSQGGLPWDEQYF. The CDR3 DNA sequence: TGCGCCAGCAGCCAGGGGGGGCTCCCTTGGGACGAGCAGTACTTC. V usage is TRBV4-1 and J usage is TRBJ2-7; D is perhaps TRBD2 (7 bases). V shed 3 bases and J shed 5 bases, with 17 bases lying between them. This CDR3 comprises 15 residues. Per germline, CDR1 MGHRA and CDR2 YSYEKL.

The CDR3 bases are TGTGCCAGCTCGGACAGGGGCCTTATGAACACTGAAGCTTTCTTT. Translating gives CASSDRGLMNTEAFF. This chain joins TRBV18 and TRBJ1-1, with 9 bases matching TRBD1. The germline gives CDR1 KGHSH, CDR2 LQKENI. There are 15 residues in the CDR3. Losses at the gene ends were 6 bases for V and 0 bases for J; bases not matched to a gene: 5.

The sample holds a few counts of this clone. V and J are TRBV5-6 and TRBJ2-7, with TRBD1 matching 7 bases. Germline V gene data show CDR1 as SGHDT and CDR2 as YYEEEE. The CDR3 extends over 13 amino acids. Losses at the gene ends were 3 bases for V and 0 bases for J; bases not matched to a gene: 0. The CDR3 reads CASSWTGSYEQYF. The CDR3, as DNA: TGTGCCAGCAGCTGGACAGGCTCCTACGAGCAGTACTTC. Supplemented by reference TRBV5-6 and TRBJ2-7, the full variable domain reads DAGVTQSPTHLIKTRGQQVTLRCSPKSGHDTVSWYQQALGQGPQFIFQYYEEEERQRGNFPDRFSGHQFPNYSSELNVNALLLGDSALYLCASSWTGSYEQYFGPGTRLTVT.

The sample holds a few counts of this clone. J is TRBJ2-7 and V is TRBV4-1; 8 bases map to TRBD2. V was pared by 4 bases and J by 7 bases, with 9 bases of the junction left unmatched. CDR1 and CDR2 (germline): MGHRA, YSYEKL. The length of the CDR3 is 14 residues. The CDR3 loop is CASSPRGGTEEQYF. CDR3 DNA: TGCGCCAGCAGCCCCCGGGGGGGGACGGAAGAGCAGTACTTC.

The J gene is TRBJ1-5, the V gene TRBV7-2; no reliable D call. The CDR3 consists of 13 residues. V lost 3 bases and J 5 bases, leaving 8 bases between the germline ends. Germline lookup yields CDR1 SGHTA and CDR2 FQGNSA. CDR3 bases: TGTGCCAGCAGCTTTTCTCCAGATCAGCCCCAGCATTTT. Protein product: CASSFSPDQPQHF.

The DNA for the CDR3 is TGTGCCAGCAGCTTATCCGGCGGGGACAATGAAAAACTGTTTTTT. Its protein product is CASSLSGGDNEKLFF. This sequence joins TRBV11-1 and TRBJ1-4; a possible D gene is TRBD1 (5 bases). The length of the CDR3 is 15 residues. CDR1 is SGHAT and CDR2 is FQDESV in the germline V gene (reference sequence). The germline V and J ends were trimmed by 2 bases and 5 bases, with 12 bases remaining between them. Filled out from reference TRBV11-1 and TRBJ1-4, the complete variable domain reads EAEVAQSPRYKITEKSQAVAFWCDPISGHATLYWYRQILGQGPELLVQFQDESVVDDSQLPKDRFSAERLKGVDSTLKIQPAELGDSAMYLCASSLSGGDNEKLFFGSGTQLSVL.

The genes are TRBV6-5 and TRBJ2-7; 9 bases map to TRBD1. Germline V gives CDR1 MNHEY, CDR2 SVGAGI. V was pared by 5 bases and J by 0 bases, with 5 bases of the junction left unmatched. The CDR3 contains 15 residues. The CDR3 bases are TGTGCCAGCAGTACTGACAGGGGGAGCTCCTACGAGCAGTACTTC. This gives the protein CASSTDRGSSYEQYF.

The chain couples TRBV5-1 to TRBJ2-3, with 7 bases lining up with TRBD2. The trim removed 3 bases at V and 1 base at J, leaving 11 bases unmatched. Germline CDR1 is SGHRS and CDR2 is YFSETQ. This CDR3 comprises 17 residues. DNA of the CDR3: TGCGCCAGCAGCTCGACCCCTATGGCGGGGGGCACAGATACGCAGTATTTT. This translates into CASSSTPMAGGTDTQYF.

The CDR3 DNA sequence: TGTGCCAGCAGCCGAGGGACAGGGGACACCATATATTTT. Translating gives CASSRGTGDTIYF. The chain joins TRBV5-4 to TRBJ1-3, with 10 bases lining up with TRBD1. The CDR3 contains 13 residues. V dropped 4 bases and J dropped 8; count of bases not matched to a gene: 3. CDR1 and CDR2 from the germline V gene are SGHNT and YYREEE (reference sequence).

This chain links TRBV28 with TRBJ2-3; D is uncertain. V was shortened by 6 bases and J by 7 bases, with 14 bases between the two germline ends. Germline V gene lookup returns CDR1 MDHEN and CDR2 SYDVKM. This CDR3 has 13 amino acids. The CDR3 protein is CASSQTQLNTQYF. In DNA form, the CDR3 reads TGTGCCAGCAGCCAGACCCAACTAAATACGCAGTATTTT.